The clone carrying this T cell receptor beta chain was counted only a few times. Its cognate antigen is unknown. V lost 7 bases to trimming and J lost 2 bases, with 14 bases between them. The germline V gene has CDR1 SEHNR and CDR2 FQNEAQ (reference sequence). The CDR3 spans 14 residues. This record belongs to a study of T cell repertoires in cytomegalovirus infection. Study-level background: CMV epitopes in the study were HLA-C-restricted (recently identified) and HLA-B-restricted (well studied). Matching HLA type, along with CMV infection, was indicated by public TCR beta signatures.

Whole-study findings and limits: Clonotype analysis showed dominance of the ex vivo response by HLA-C-restricted CMV-specific TCR beta clonotypes. People with CMV and the relevant HLA were identified by cumulative public TCR beta family frequency.

TCRdb re-derived calls from the reads in MiXCR, one entry per CDR3 protein. The sample lists about 830,000 distinct CDR3 sequences; less than 35% were seen once. Here the sequenced sample was cultured CD8+ T cells from PBMCs, taken from culture after CMV antigen stimulation. The chain recombines TRBV7-9 with TRBJ2-5; D remains unclear. This receptor was identified in a human donor in good health (CMV status not recorded). Some clones in this sample may be carry-over from other donors' samples. The CDR3 DNA sequence: TGTGCCAGCACCCACCCGGGCAAACAAGAGACCCAGTACTTC. It codes for CASTHPGKQETQYF. Combining the CDR3 with reference TRBV7-9 and TRBJ2-5 gives the whole variable domain DTGVSQNPRHKITKRGQNVTFRCDPISEHNRLYWYRQTLGQGPEFLTYFQNEAQLEKSRLLSDRFSAERPKGSFSTLEIQRTEQGDSAMYLCASTHPGKQETQYFGPGTRLLVL.